This is a list of T cell receptor beta chains from one sample in a study of vaccination and CD4 T cells after COVID-19. What these receptors recognize is not known. TCRdb itself ran the PCR reads through MiXCR, one entry per CDR3 protein. The sample has about 16,000 distinct CDR3 sequences, 45% to 65% seen once. The specimen was CD4+ T cells from blood, cultured in vitro, collected before SARS-CoV-2 vaccination. The receptors were sampled from a human donor who had recovered from COVID-19. Each CDR3 is given with its conserved first and last residue. A D gene is named only where the DNA matches it firmly. Where a row states a size, it is once, few, many or the class of an expanded clone; other rows omit it.

-	TRBV19	-	17	TRBJ2-3	CASSLSGPGKGTDTQYF	TGTGCCAGTAGCCTATCCGGGCCCGGGAAGGGCACAGATACGCAGTATTTT
-	TRBV2	TRBD2	15	TRBJ2-7	CASRPTSGISHEQYF	TGTGCCAGCAGGCCAACTAGCGGGATATCCCACGAGCAGTACTTC
-	TRBV5-6	-	17	TRBJ2-1	CASSFVRVTAGYNEQFF	TGTGCCAGCAGCTTCGTGCGGGTTACCGCGGGATACAATGAGCAGTTCTTC
-	TRBV6-1	-	11	TRBJ1-1	CASSEMGKAFF	TGTGCCAGCAGTGAAATGGGGAAAGCTTTCTTT
-	TRBV28	TRBD1	14	TRBJ2-7	CASSPGQDVYEQYF	TGTGCCAGCAGCCCGGGACAGGACGTCTACGAGCAGTACTTC
few	TRBV10-1	-	17	TRBJ2-5	CASSGPRDTGEMQTQYF	TGCGCCAGCAGCGGCCCCCGGGACACCGGTGAGATGCAGACCCAGTACTTC
-	TRBV12-3/TRBV12-4	-	15	TRBJ1-1	CASSLATGPSTEAFF	TGTGCCAGCAGTTTAGCCACAGGGCCGTCCACTGAAGCTTTCTTT
once	TRBV4-3	TRBD1	15	TRBJ1-1	CASSQARGLDTEAFF	TGCGCCAGCAGCCAAGCAAGGGGGCTGGACACTGAAGCTTTCTTT
-	TRBV28	TRBD2	15	TRBJ2-1	CASRANSGNYNEQFF	TGTGCCAGCAGAGCAAATAGCGGGAACTACAATGAGCAGTTCTTC
-	TRBV27	TRBD1	17	TRBJ2-1	CASSLSGARQGDNEQFF	TGTGCCAGCAGTTTATCTGGGGCGAGACAGGGCGACAATGAGCAGTTCTTC
-	TRBV2	-	12	TRBJ2-7	CASRPDITEQYF	TGTGCCAGCAGGCCGGACATTACCGAGCAGTACTTC
-	TRBV28	-	12	TRBJ1-4	CASEGRIGKLFF	TGTGCCAGCGAGGGAAGGATTGGAAAACTGTTTTTT
-	TRBV10-3	-	15	TRBJ1-2	CAISESLTANYGYTF	TGTGCCATCAGTGAGTCATTGACAGCTAACTATGGCTACACCTTC
-	TRBV11-3	-	13	TRBJ2-1	CASSLNSYNEQFF	TGTGCCAGCAGCTTAAACTCCTACAATGAGCAGTTCTTC
few	TRBV7-9	-	15	TRBJ2-3	CASSLDGRRTDTQYF	TGTGCCAGCAGCTTAGACGGGAGACGCACAGATACGCAGTATTTT
-	TRBV7-8	-	14	TRBJ1-4	CASSPGATNEKLFF	TGTGCCAGCAGCCCCGGGGCAACTAATGAAAAACTGTTTTTT
-	TRBV20-1	TRBD2	13	TRBJ2-7	CSARGLADYEQYF	TGCAGTGCTCGGGGACTAGCGGATTACGAGCAGTACTTC
-	TRBV29-1	TRBD1	12	TRBJ1-2	CSVGRDREIYTF	TGCAGCGTTGGGAGGGACAGGGAGATCTACACCTTC
few	TRBV10-3	-	14	TRBJ1-5	CATKGQDSNQPQHF	TGTGCCACCAAGGGGCAGGATAGCAATCAGCCCCAGCATTTT
-	TRBV7-7	-	17	TRBJ2-5	CASGLDLGGLGQETQYF	TGTGCCAGCGGCTTAGATCTCGGGGGGCTGGGACAAGAGACCCAGTACTTC
-	TRBV7-8	-	13	TRBJ2-1	CASSSAMGNEQFF	TGTGCCAGCAGCTCAGCGATGGGGAATGAGCAGTTCTTC
-	TRBV20-1	TRBD2	14	TRBJ2-3	CSATSGGYTDTQYF	TGCAGTGCCACTAGCGGGGGGTACACAGATACGCAGTATTTT
few	TRBV20-1	-	13	TRBJ2-3	CSAREESTDTQYF	TGCAGTGCTAGAGAGGAGAGCACAGATACGCAGTATTTT
few	TRBV7-2	TRBD1	13	TRBJ1-2	CASSTTGQRGYTF	TGTGCCAGCAGCACCACGGGACAGCGGGGCTACACCTTC
-	TRBV28	TRBD1	15	TRBJ2-1	CASSSGQVVSNEQFF	TGTGCCAGCAGTTCCGGACAGGTAGTTTCCAATGAGCAGTTCTTC
-	TRBV19	-	14	TRBJ1-2	CASKSGGDGSGYTF	TGTGCCAGTAAGTCGGGAGGAGATGGGTCTGGCTACACCTTC
few	TRBV28	-	15	TRBJ1-2	CASSPKLVLNYGYTF	TGTGCCAGCAGTCCGAAGCTGGTACTGAACTATGGCTACACCTTC
-	TRBV12-3/TRBV12-4	-	12	TRBJ1-5	CASCQGYQPQHF	TGTGCCAGCTGCCAGGGGTATCAGCCCCAGCATTTT
few	TRBV24-1	-	14	TRBJ2-3	CATSDRPGPDTQYF	TGTGCCACCAGTGACCGCCCGGGGCCAGATACGCAGTATTTT
-	TRBV28	TRBD1	16	TRBJ1-5	CASSLPGTGSNQPQHF	TGTGCCAGCAGTCTCCCCGGGACAGGGAGCAATCAGCCCCAGCATTTT
-	TRBV20-1	-	15	TRBJ2-2	CSARWTGHRSGELFF	TGCAGTGCGCGATGGACGGGGCACCGGTCCGGGGAGCTGTTTTTT
-	TRBV24-1	-	16	TRBJ2-1	CATSETGTRWDNEQFF	TGTGCCACCAGTGAAACAGGGACACGTTGGGACAATGAGCAGTTCTTC
-	TRBV7-2	-	16	TRBJ1-3	CASSKQGRISGNTIYF	TGTGCCAGCAGCAAACAGGGACGGATCTCTGGAAACACCATATATTTT
-	TRBV27	TRBD1	19	TRBJ2-7	CASRSIRTGGGKRSYEQYF	TGTGCCAGCAGAAGTATAAGGACAGGGGGGGGAAAAAGATCCTACGAGCAGTACTTC
-	TRBV6-1	TRBD1	15	TRBJ2-3	CASSERDRGTDTQYF	TGTGCCAGCAGTGAGCGGGACAGGGGGACAGATACGCAGTATTTT
few	TRBV11-3	-	16	TRBJ1-2	CASYSAGGGVFPGYTF	TGTGCCAGCTATTCCGCCGGGGGGGGCGTCTTCCCTGGCTACACCTTC
-	TRBV5-1	-	15	TRBJ1-1	CASSLGAGPNTEAFF	TGCGCCAGCAGCTTGGGAGCGGGGCCGAACACTGAAGCTTTCTTT
-	TRBV20-1	TRBD1	14	TRBJ2-2	CSARLGQGAGELFF	TGCAGTGCTAGGTTGGGACAGGGGGCCGGGGAGCTGTTTTTT
-	TRBV14	-	14	TRBJ2-7	CASSAIRAPAEQYF	TGTGCCAGCAGCGCTATCCGGGCCCCTGCCGAGCAGTACTTC
-	TRBV29-1	TRBD1	17	TRBJ1-1	CSVTHRGAGGVDTEAFF	TGCAGCGTAACTCATCGAGGTGCAGGGGGCGTGGATACTGAAGCTTTCTTT
-	TRBV18	TRBD2	15	TRBJ2-3	CASSRLAAYTDTQYF	TGTGCCAGCTCACGGCTAGCGGCCTACACAGATACGCAGTATTTT
-	TRBV5-1	-	13	TRBJ1-2	CASSEGQSYGYTF	TGCGCCAGCAGCGAAGGACAGTCCTATGGCTACACCTTC
-	TRBV24-1	-	13	TRBJ2-5	CATSDLRGETQYF	TGTGCCACCAGTGATTTGCGGGGTGAGACCCAGTACTTC
-	TRBV7-6	TRBD1	17	TRBJ1-5	CASTLGTAGESNQPQHF	TGTGCCAGCACCCTCGGGACAGCCGGAGAGAGCAATCAGCCCCAGCATTTT
-	TRBV20-1	-	14	TRBJ2-3	CSAESPQSTDTQYF	TGCAGTGCTGAATCCCCTCAGTCCACAGATACGCAGTATTTT
-	TRBV20-1	-	15	TRBJ2-3	CSARRGGTDTDTQYF	TGCAGTGCTAGAAGGGGCGGGACCGACACAGATACGCAGTATTTT
-	TRBV2	-	13	TRBJ2-3	CASSSRQSDTQYF	TGTGCCAGTTCATCCAGGCAATCGGATACGCAGTATTTT
-	TRBV19	-	12	TRBJ2-3	CASRGTNWEQYF	TGTGCCAGTAGGGGGACGAATTGGGAGCAGTATTTT
-	TRBV20-1	-	13	TRBJ2-7	CSARLPVSYEQYF	TGCAGTGCCCGACTACCCGTCTCCTACGAGCAGTACTTC
-	TRBV2	-	15	TRBJ1-3	CASSDRGGSGNTIYF	TGTGCCAGCAGTGACCGCGGAGGCTCTGGAAACACCATATATTTT
few	TRBV12-3/TRBV12-4	TRBD1	15	TRBJ1-5	CASSLYDRGLQPQHF	TGTGCCAGCAGTTTGTACGACAGGGGACTGCAGCCCCAGCATTTT
-	TRBV6-1	-	12	TRBJ1-6	CASSVGNSPLHF	TGTGCCAGCAGTGTAGGGAATTCACCCCTCCACTTT
-	TRBV7-8	-	15	TRBJ2-1	CASSLPGPPHNEQFF	TGTGCCAGCAGCTTACCGGGACCTCCCCACAATGAGCAGTTCTTC